This section outlines one TCR beta chain sequence together with its context. Sequencing used immunoSEQ multiplex PCR; TCRdb keeps in-frame clones, though not all of them. This sample has approximately 200,000 clones, with nearly 90% found just once. The entry originates in a study of blood T cell repertoires in COVID-19. CDR3 length equals 19 residues. Germline trimming cut 6 bases from V and 0 bases from J; bases unmatched to any gene: 13. Germline lookup yields CDR1 MGHRA and CDR2 YSYEKL. This clonotype was obtained from a man aged 30 to 45 who had recovered from COVID-19. The chain has TRBV4-1 and TRBJ2-1, with 11 nucleotides matching TRBD2. The sample was PBMCs or T cells enriched from blood (not recorded which). The CDR3 is CASRERATSGISSYNEQFF. The CDR3 coding sequence is TGCGCCAGCAGGGAAAGAGCGACTAGCGGGATTAGCTCCTACAATGAGCAGTTCTTC.